This section outlines one T cell receptor (beta chain) sequence together with its context. Its antigen is not identified. CDR3 length: 12 amino acids. V was trimmed by 6 bases and J by 6 bases, leaving 12 bases between them. CDR1 and CDR2 (germline): LGHDT, YNNKEL (reference sequence). Method: immunoSEQ multiplex PCR; TCRdb's copy keeps in-frame clones and lacks some. This sample has fewer than 400,000 clones, with approximately 89% found just once. This record belongs to a study of Ad26.COV2.S vaccination and SARS-CoV-2 variants. Study-level results: The study found higher spike-specific TCR breadth in vaccine than placebo recipients.

The treatment here: roughly 20 received Ad26.COV2.S at low or high dose, single or two shots; 5 received placebo; per-sample allocation not given. Sampling was performed 63 days after the first vaccine or placebo injection. Sequencing was performed on peripheral blood, taken in a trial of Ad26.COV2.S vaccine versus placebo. The clonotype originates from a person aged 18-60 years who received the Ad26.COV2.S COVID-19 vaccine or a placebo. The rearrangement joins TRBV3-1 (or the pseudogene TRBV3-2) to TRBJ2-7, with a possible D match to TRBD2 (5 bases). CDR3 nucleotide sequence: TGTGCCAGCAGTAACGATGAGGGCGAGCAGTACTTC. Amino acids: CASSNDEGEQYF.